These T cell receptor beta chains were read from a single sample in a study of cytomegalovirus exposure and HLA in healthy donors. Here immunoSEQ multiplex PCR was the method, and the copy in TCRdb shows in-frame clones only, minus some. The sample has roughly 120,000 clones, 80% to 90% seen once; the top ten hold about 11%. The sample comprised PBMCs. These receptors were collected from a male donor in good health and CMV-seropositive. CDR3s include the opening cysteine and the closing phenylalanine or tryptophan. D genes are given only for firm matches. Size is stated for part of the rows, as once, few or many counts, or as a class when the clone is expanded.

TGTGCCAGCAGTTTAGTGGGAAACAGGGGCAATCAGCCCCAGCATTTT	CASSLVGNRGNQPQHF	TRBV28	TRBJ1-5	-	-
TGCAGTGTTAGAGATCTAAACACCATATATTTT	CSVRDLNTIYF	TRBV20-1	TRBJ1-3	-	-
TGTGCCAGCAGTGGGACAGGTGAAAACTACGAGCAGTACTTC	CASSGTGENYEQYF	TRBV27	TRBJ2-7	TRBD1	-
TGTGCCAGCAGTTATACAGCCTACGAGCAGTACTTC	CASSYTAYEQYF	TRBV6-5	TRBJ2-7	-	-
TGTGCCAGCAGCTTTAACAGGGGAATGGGACAGCCCCAGCATTTT	CASSFNRGMGQPQHF	TRBV7-8	TRBJ1-5	TRBD1	once
TGTGCCAGTAGTAGCGGGAGAAGCTTAAACTACAATGAGCAGTTCTTC	CASSSGRSLNYNEQFF	TRBV19	TRBJ2-1	TRBD2	few
TGTGCCAGCAGCGTAGACGGGGTGACCTACGAGCAGTACTTC	CASSVDGVTYEQYF	TRBV9	TRBJ2-7	-	-
TGTGCCAGCAGCTCAGGGGCCCTGGGTCTTGAAAAACTGTTTTTT	CASSSGALGLEKLFF	TRBV7-9	TRBJ1-4	-	once
TGTGCCACGGGACAGGGGAAGGCCTACAATGAGCAGTTCTTC	CATGQGKAYNEQFF	TRBV10-3	TRBJ2-1	TRBD1	-
TGTGCCAGCATCCCCGTAGTACTAGTGGGCGATGAGCAGTTCTTC	CASIPVVLVGDEQFF	TRBV7-9	TRBJ2-1	-	-
TGTGCCAGCGGCAGGGTCGGAAAGGATGAGCAGTTCTTC	CASGRVGKDEQFF	TRBV27	TRBJ2-1	-	-
TGTGCCAGCAGCTCATGGAGGGAAGGTTATGAGCAGTTCTTC	CASSSWREGYEQFF	TRBV28	TRBJ2-1	-	-
TGTGCCAGCAGCGCCCAAATTACAGATATAAACACTGAAGCTTTCTTT	CASSAQITDINTEAFF	TRBV7-2	TRBJ1-1	-	-
TGCGCCAGCAGCCAAGATTCTTCCGACTGGGGTAGGAGGTATGGCTACACCTTC	CASSQDSSDWGRRYGYTF	TRBV4-3	TRBJ1-2	-	-
TGCGCCAGCAGCCAAGACGGGGGAAGGGGTAGAGATACGCAGTATTTT	CASSQDGGRGRDTQYF	TRBV4-3	TRBJ2-3	-	-
TGTGCCAGCAGCCTACCTAACTATGGCTACACCTTC	CASSLPNYGYTF	TRBV28	TRBJ1-2	-	few
TGTGCCAGTAGTATGGGACAGGGGTACAATGAGCAGTTCTTC	CASSMGQGYNEQFF	TRBV19	TRBJ2-1	TRBD1	-
TGTGCCAGCAGCCCCCCTAGCGTATCCTACGAGCAGTACTTC	CASSPPSVSYEQYF	TRBV7-9	TRBJ2-7	-	-
TGTGCCAGCTCTCCCCGGACAGGGGGTGGCTACACCTTC	CASSPRTGGGYTF	TRBV18	TRBJ1-2	TRBD1	-
TGCAGCGTTGAAGGGACAGGGACCGTATACGAGCAGTACTTC	CSVEGTGTVYEQYF	TRBV29-1	TRBJ2-7	TRBD1	-
TGTGCCAGCAGTACAGGGAGCAAATTCGGCGAGCAGTACTTC	CASSTGSKFGEQYF	TRBV28	TRBJ2-7	-	-
TGTGCCAGCACTCCCTCCAGTCGGGGGAGGGGTGACGAGCAGTACTTC	CASTPSSRGRGDEQYF	TRBV28	TRBJ2-7	TRBD2	-
TGTGCCAGCAGTTTATCAGGCAGGGGAAAAAACGAGCAGTACTTC	CASSLSGRGKNEQYF	TRBV27	TRBJ2-7	-	-
TGTGCCAGTAGCTCCGGGGGCTACGAGCAGTACTTC	CASSSGGYEQYF	TRBV19	TRBJ2-7	-	-
TGTTCCAGCAGCTTCTTAGCGGGATTGACAGATACGCAGTATTTT	CSSSFLAGLTDTQYF	TRBV7-9	TRBJ2-3	TRBD2	-
TGTGCCAGCAGCCCCAGGGACAGCCTCTATGGCTACACCTTC	CASSPRDSLYGYTF	TRBV28	TRBJ1-2	TRBD1	-
TGTGCCAGTAGTCCACTAGCGGGAAGAGGGAAAAATGAGCAGTTCTTC	CASSPLAGRGKNEQFF	TRBV19	TRBJ2-1	TRBD2	-